This note documents a single T cell receptor (beta chain) sequence. Random hexamers primed reverse transcription of 0.5 to 1 ug RNA. Across 54 Vbeta and 13 Jbeta, immunoSEQ multiplex PCR amplified TCR beta CDR3. TCRdb independently ran MiXCR on the immunoSEQ multiplex PCR reads; one entry per CDR3 protein. The sample consists of about 120,000 distinct CDR3 sequences, about 93% of them appearing once. The sample belongs to a study of CD8 T cells in Susac syndrome. Losses at the gene ends were 5 bases for V and 1 base for J; bases not matched to a gene: 14. Germline assignment: CDR1 SGHAT and CDR2 FQNNGV. The CDR3 loop spans 18 amino acids. Sequencing targeted TCR beta in blood CD8+ and CD4+ T cells. Controls were age- and sex-matched healthy donors. Both CD4+ and CD8+ T cells were negatively isolated, and TEMRA cells underwent FACS enrichment.

The sample consisted of CD4+ T cells from PBMCs. The TCR was taken from a human donor in good health. This sequence joins TRBV11-2 and TRBJ2-5, with TRBD2 identical over 9 bases. CDR3 coding DNA: TGTGCCAGCAGCCCTAACGGGCCGGCGGGGGGGTCCCAAGAGACCCAGTACTTC. It specifies CASSPNGPAGGSQETQYF. The whole variable domain, filled in from reference TRBV11-2 and TRBJ2-5, reads EAGVAQSPRYKIIEKRQSVAFWCNPISGHATLYWYQQILGQGPKLLIQFQNNGVVDDSQLPKDRFSAERLKGVDSTLKIQPAKLEDSAVYLCASSPNGPAGGSQETQYFGPGTRLLVL.